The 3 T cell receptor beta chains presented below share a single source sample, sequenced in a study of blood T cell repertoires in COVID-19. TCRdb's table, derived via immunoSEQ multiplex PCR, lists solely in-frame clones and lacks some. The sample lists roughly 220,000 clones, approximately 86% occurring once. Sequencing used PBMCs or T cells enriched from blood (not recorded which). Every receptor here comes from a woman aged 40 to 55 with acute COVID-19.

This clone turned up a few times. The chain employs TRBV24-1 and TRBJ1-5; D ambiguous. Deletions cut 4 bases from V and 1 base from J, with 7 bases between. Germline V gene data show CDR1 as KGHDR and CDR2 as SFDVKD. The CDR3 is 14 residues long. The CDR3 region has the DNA TGTGCCACCAGTGACCCACAGAGCAATCAGCCCCAGCATTTT. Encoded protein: CATSDPQSNQPQHF.

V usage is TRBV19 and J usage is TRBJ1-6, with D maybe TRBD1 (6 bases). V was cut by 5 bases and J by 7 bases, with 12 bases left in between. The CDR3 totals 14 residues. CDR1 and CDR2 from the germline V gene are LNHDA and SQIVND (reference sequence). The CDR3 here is CASSASGVNSPLHF. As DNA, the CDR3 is TGTGCCAGTAGTGCGTCAGGGGTAAATTCACCCCTCCACTTT.

CDR3 residues: CASSQQGVSEQFF. CDR3 nucleotides: TGTGCCAGCAGCCAACAGGGGGTTAGTGAGCAGTTCTTC. This chain connects TRBV2 to TRBJ2-1, with 8 nucleotides matching TRBD1. V lost 6 bases to trimming and J lost 9 bases; unmatched junction nucleotides: 7. The CDR3 totals 13 residues. Germline V gene sequence: CDR1 SNHLY, CDR2 FYNNEI.